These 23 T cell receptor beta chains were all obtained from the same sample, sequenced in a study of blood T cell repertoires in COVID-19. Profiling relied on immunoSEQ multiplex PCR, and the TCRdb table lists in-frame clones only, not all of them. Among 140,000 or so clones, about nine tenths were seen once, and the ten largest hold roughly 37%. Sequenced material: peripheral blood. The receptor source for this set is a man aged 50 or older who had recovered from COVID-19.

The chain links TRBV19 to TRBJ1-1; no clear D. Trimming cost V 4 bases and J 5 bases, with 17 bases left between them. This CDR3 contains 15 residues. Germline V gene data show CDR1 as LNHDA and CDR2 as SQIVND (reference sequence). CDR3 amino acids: CASSTPPPPQTEAFF. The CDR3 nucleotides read TGTGCCAGTAGTACCCCTCCCCCGCCGCAGACTGAAGCTTTCTTT.

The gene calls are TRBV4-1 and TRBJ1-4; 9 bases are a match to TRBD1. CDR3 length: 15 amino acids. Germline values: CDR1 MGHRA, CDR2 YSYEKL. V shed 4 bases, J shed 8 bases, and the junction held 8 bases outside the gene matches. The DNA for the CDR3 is TGCGCCAGCAGCCCGGACAGGGGATCACGGGAAAAACTGTTTTTT. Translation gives CASSPDRGSREKLFF.

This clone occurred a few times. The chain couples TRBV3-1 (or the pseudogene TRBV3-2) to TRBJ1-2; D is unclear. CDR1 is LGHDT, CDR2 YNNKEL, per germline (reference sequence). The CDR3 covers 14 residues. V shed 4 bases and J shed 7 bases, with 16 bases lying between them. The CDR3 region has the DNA TGTGCCAGCAGCCCGGACGCTTTACGGGGTGGCTACACCTTC. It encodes CASSPDALRGGYTF.

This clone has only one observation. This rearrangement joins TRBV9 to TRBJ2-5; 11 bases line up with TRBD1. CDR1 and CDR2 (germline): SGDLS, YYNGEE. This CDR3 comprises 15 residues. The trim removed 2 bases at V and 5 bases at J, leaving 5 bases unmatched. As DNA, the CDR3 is TGTGCCAGCAGCGTTAGGACAGGGGGCTTCGAGACCCAGTACTTC. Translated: CASSVRTGGFETQYF. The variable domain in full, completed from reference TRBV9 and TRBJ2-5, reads DSGVTQTPKHLITATGQRVTLRCSPRSGDLSVYWYQQSLDQGLQFLIQYYNGEERAKGNILERFSAQQFPDLHSELNLSSLELGDSALYFCASSVRTGGFETQYFGPGTRLLVL.

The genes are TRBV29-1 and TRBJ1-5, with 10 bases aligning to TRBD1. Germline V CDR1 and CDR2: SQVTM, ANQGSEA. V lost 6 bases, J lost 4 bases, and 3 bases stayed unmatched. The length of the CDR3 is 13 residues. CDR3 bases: TGCAGCGTGTGGACAGGGGGTAATCAGCCCCAGCATTTT. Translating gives CSVWTGGNQPQHF.

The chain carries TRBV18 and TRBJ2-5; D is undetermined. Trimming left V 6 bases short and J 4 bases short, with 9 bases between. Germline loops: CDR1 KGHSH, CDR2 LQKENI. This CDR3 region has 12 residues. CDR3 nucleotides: TGTGCCAGCTCGGGCACTTCAGAGACCCAGTACTTC. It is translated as CASSGTSETQYF.

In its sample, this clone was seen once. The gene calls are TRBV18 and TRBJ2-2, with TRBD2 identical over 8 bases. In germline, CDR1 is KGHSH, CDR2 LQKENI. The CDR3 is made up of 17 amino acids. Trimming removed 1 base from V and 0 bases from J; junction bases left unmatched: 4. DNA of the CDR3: TGTGCCAGCTCACCACTCGCGGGGGGAACGAACACCGGGGAGCTGTTTTTT. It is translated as CASSPLAGGTNTGELFF. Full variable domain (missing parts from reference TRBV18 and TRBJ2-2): NAGVMQNPRHLVRRRGQEARLRCSPMKGHSHVYWYRQLPEEGLKFMVYLQKENIIDESGMPKERFSAEFPKEGPSILRIQQVVRGDSAAYFCASSPLAGGTNTGELFFGEGSRLTVL.

CDR3 amino acids: CASSLIGGDRYF. The CDR3 DNA sequence: TGTGCCAGCAGCTTAATTGGCGGAGATCGGTACTTC. The J gene is TRBJ2-7, the V gene TRBV7-9; D is uncertain. The CDR3 is 12 residues long. V lost 2 bases, J lost 12 bases, and 14 bases lay in between. Germline V gene lookup returns CDR1 SEHNR and CDR2 FQNEAQ (reference sequence).

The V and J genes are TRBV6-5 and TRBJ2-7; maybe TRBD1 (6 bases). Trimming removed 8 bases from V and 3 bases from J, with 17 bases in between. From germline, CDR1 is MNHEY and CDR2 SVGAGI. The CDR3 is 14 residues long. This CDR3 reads CASGTGTTNYEQYF. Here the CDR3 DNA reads TGTGCCAGCGGGACCGGGACAACAAACTACGAGCAGTACTTC.

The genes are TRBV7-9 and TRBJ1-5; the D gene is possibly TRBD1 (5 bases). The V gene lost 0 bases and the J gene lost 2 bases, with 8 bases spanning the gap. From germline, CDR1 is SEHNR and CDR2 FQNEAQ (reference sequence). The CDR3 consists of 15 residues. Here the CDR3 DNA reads TGTGCCAGCAGCTTAGCAGGCAGGGGCAATCAGCCCCAGCATTTT. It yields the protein CASSLAGRGNQPQHF.

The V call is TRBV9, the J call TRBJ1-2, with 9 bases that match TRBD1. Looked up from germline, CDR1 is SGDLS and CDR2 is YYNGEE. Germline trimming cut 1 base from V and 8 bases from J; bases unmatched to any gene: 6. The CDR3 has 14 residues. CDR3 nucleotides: TGTGCCAGCAGCGTAACCGGGACAGGGAGCGGCTACACCTTC. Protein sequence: CASSVTGTGSGYTF.

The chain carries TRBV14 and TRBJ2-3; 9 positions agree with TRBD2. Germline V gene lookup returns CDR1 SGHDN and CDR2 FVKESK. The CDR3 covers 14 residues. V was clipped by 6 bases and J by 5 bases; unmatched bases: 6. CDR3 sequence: CASSHLAGKDTQYF. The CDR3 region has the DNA TGTGCCAGCAGTCACCTAGCGGGGAAAGATACGCAGTATTTT.

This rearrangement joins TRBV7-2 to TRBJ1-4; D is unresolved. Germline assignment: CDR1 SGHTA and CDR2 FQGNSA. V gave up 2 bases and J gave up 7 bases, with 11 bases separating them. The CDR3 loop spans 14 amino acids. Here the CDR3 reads CASSLSPGSEKLFF. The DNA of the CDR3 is TGTGCCAGCAGCTTATCCCCGGGGAGTGAAAAACTGTTTTTT. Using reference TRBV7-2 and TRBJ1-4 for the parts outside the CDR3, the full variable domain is GAGVSQSPSNKVTEKGKDVELRCDPISGHTALYWYRQSLGQGLEFLIYFQGNSAPDKSGLPSDRFSAERTGGSVSTLTIQRTQQEDSAVYLCASSLSPGSEKLFFGSGTQLSVL.

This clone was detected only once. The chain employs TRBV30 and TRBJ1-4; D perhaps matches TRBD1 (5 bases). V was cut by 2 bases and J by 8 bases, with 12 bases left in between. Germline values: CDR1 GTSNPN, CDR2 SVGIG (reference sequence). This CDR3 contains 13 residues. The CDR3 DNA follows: TGTGCCTGGAGTTCCGGGGGGAGAGAAAAACTGTTTTTT. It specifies CAWSSGGREKLFF.

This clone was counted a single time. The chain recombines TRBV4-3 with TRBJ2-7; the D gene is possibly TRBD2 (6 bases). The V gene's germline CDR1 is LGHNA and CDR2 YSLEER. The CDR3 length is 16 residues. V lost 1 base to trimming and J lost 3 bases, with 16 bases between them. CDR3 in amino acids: CASSQGTAREVYEQYF. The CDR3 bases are TGCGCCAGCAGCCAAGGGACGGCAAGGGAGGTCTACGAGCAGTACTTC.

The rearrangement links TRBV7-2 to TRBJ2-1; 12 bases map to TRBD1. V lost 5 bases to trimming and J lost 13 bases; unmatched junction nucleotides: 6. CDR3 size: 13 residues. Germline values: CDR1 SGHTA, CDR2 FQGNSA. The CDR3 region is CASSLGTGGAQFF. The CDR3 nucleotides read TGTGCCAGCAGCCTGGGGACAGGGGGCGCTCAGTTCTTC.

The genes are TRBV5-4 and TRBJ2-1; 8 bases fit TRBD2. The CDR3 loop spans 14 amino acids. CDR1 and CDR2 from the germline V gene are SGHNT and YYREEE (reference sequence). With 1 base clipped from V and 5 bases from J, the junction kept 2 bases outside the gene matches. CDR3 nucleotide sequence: TGTGCCAGCAGCTTGCGGGGGGGGAACAATGAGCAGTTCTTC. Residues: CASSLRGGNNEQFF. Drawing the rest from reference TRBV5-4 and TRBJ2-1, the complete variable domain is ETGVTQSPTHLIKTRGQQVTLRCSSQSGHNTVSWYQQALGQGPQFIFQYYREEENGRGNFPPRFSGLQFPNYSSELNVNALELDDSALYLCASSLRGGNNEQFFGPGTRLTVL.

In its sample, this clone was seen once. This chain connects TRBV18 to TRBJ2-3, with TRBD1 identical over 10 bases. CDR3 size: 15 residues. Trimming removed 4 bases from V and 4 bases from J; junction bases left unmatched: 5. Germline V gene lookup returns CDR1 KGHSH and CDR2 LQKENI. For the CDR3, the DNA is TGTGCCAGCTCACGGATGGGACAGGGGTCAGATACGCAGTATTTT. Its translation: CASSRMGQGSDTQYF.

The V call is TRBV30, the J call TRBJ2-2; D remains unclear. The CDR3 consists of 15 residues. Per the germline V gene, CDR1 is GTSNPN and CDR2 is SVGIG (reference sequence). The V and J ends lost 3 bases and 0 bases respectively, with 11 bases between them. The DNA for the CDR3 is TGTGCCTGGAGCCCGGCCAGGCCGAACACCGGGGAGCTGTTTTTT. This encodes CAWSPARPNTGELFF.

The CDR3: CASSLVPRVDYGYTF. CDR3 in DNA: TGCGCCAGCAGCTTGGTCCCCAGGGTAGACTATGGCTACACCTTC. This chain links TRBV5-1 with TRBJ1-2; weak D call: TRBD1 (5 bases). The CDR3 has 15 residues. Germline V gene lookup returns CDR1 SGHRS and CDR2 YFSETQ. Trimming stripped 0 bases from V and 3 bases from J, with 12 bases between.

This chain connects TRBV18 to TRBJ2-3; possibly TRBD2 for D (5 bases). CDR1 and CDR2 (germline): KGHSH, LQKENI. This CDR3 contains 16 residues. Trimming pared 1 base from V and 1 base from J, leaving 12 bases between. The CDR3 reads CASSPLLRARTDTQYF. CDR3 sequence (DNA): TGTGCCAGCTCACCACTATTGAGGGCTCGCACAGATACGCAGTATTTT.

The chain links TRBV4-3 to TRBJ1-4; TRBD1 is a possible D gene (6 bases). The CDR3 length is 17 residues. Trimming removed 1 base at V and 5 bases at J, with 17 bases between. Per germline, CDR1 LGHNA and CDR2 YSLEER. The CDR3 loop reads CASSQGPGAERNEKLFF. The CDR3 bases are TGCGCCAGCAGCCAAGGGCCAGGGGCGGAGAGAAATGAAAAACTGTTTTTT.

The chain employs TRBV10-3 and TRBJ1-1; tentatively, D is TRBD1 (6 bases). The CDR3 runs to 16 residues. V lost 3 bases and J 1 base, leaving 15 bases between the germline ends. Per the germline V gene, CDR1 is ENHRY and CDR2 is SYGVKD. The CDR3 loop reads CAISEKWDTRNTEAFF. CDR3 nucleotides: TGTGCCATCAGTGAAAAATGGGACACTCGGAACACTGAAGCTTTCTTT.